The 20 T cell receptor beta chains given below trace back to one sample, sequenced in a study of PD-1 blockade in mismatch repair-deficient tumors. TCRdb's copy holds only in-frame clones and misses some; the assay was immunoSEQ multiplex PCR. The data contain about 100,000 clones, 82% of them singletons. The sample here was peripheral blood, taken 36 weeks after starting pembrolizumab. The origin of the receptors is an adult with mismatch repair-deficient cancer.

The chain employs TRBV11-3 and TRBJ2-1, with 11 bases matching TRBD1. CDR1 and CDR2 from the germline V gene are SGHNT and YENEEA. The CDR3 sequence is 16 residues long. J gave up 3 bases and V 5 bases, and 6 bases lay outside the gene matches. In DNA form, the CDR3 reads TGTGCCAGCAGCCCTTCCGGGACAGGGGGCTACAATGAGCAGTTCTTC. This gives the protein CASSPSGTGGYNEQFF.

The genes are TRBV19 and TRBJ2-1, with D uncertain. The CDR3 has 15 amino acids. Germline lookup yields CDR1 LNHDA and CDR2 SQIVND (reference sequence). With 1 base removed from V and 0 bases from J, the gap between germline ends came to 7 bases. CDR3 residues: CASSIGPSSYNEQFF. CDR3 sequence (DNA): TGTGCCAGTAGTATAGGGCCTAGCTCCTACAATGAGCAGTTCTTC.

This chain joins TRBV15 and TRBJ2-5; TRBD2 is a possible D gene (6 bases). V was shortened by 0 bases and J by 6 bases, with 17 bases between the two germline ends. The CDR3 is made up of 16 amino acids. In germline, CDR1 is LNHNV, CDR2 YYDKDF (reference sequence). As DNA, the CDR3 is TGTGCCACCAGCAGAGATCGGGGCGGGGTTCAACAGACCCAGTACTTC. Amino acids: CATSRDRGGVQQTQYF.

The chain employs TRBV5-1 and TRBJ1-1; the D gene is possibly TRBD1 (5 bases). Per the germline V gene, CDR1 is SGHRS and CDR2 is YFSETQ. V lost 3 bases and J lost 5, with 17 bases in between. The CDR3 loop spans 15 amino acids. The CDR3 region is CASSSQGAGVTEAFF. CDR3 nucleotide sequence: TGCGCCAGCAGCTCCCAGGGTGCGGGGGTGACTGAAGCTTTCTTT.

The chain combines TRBV2 with TRBJ2-7; 8 positions agree with TRBD1. The germline V gene encodes CDR1 SNHLY and CDR2 FYNNEI. The CDR3 has 15 residues. The trim removed 2 bases at V and 1 base at J, leaving 4 bases unmatched. The CDR3 loop reads CASSEYRGFSYEQYF. The CDR3 DNA reads TGTGCCAGCAGTGAATACAGGGGGTTTTCCTACGAGCAGTACTTC.

This clone has only one observation. The gene calls are TRBV7-8 and TRBJ2-1, with D uncertain. CDR3 length: 13 amino acids. V was shortened by 6 bases and J by 6 bases, with 12 bases between the two germline ends. CDR1 SGHVS and CDR2 FQNEAQ come from the germline V gene. CDR3 residues: CASSSSQTNEQFF. CDR3 nucleotide sequence: TGTGCCAGCAGTTCATCTCAGACCAATGAGCAGTTCTTC.

This chain joins TRBV11-2 and TRBJ2-7; the match to TRBD2 covers 12 bases. Germline assignment: CDR1 SGHAT and CDR2 FQNNGV. The V gene end was trimmed by 1 base and the J gene end by 3 bases; junction bases not matched to a gene: 1. This CDR3 comprises 15 residues. The CDR3 DNA is TGTGCCAGCAGCTTAGGACTAGCGGGGGTCTACGAGCAGTACTTC. Its translation is CASSLGLAGVYEQYF.

The chain employs TRBV28 and TRBJ1-1; 9 nucleotides align to TRBD1. The V segment lost 3 bases and the J segment 6 bases; nucleotides outside the gene matches: 8. The germline gives CDR1 MDHEN, CDR2 SYDVKM. This CDR3 spans 15 amino acids. As DNA, the CDR3 is TGTGCCAGCAGTTTTGGATCGGGACAGGGATCTGAAGCTTTCTTT. Its translation: CASSFGSGQGSEAFF.

The chain carries TRBV29-1 and TRBJ2-7; no firm D call. Germline-derived CDR1 and CDR2 are SQVTM and ANQGSEA. The CDR3 consists of 11 residues. The germline V and J ends were trimmed by 3 bases and 3 bases, with 6 bases remaining between them. The DNA of the CDR3 is TGCAGCGTTGACTCGGACTACGAGCAGTACTTC. This gives the protein CSVDSDYEQYF.

The V gene is TRBV19, the J gene TRBJ2-7, with D possibly called TRBD1 or TRBD2 (6 bases each). Germline V gives CDR1 LNHDA, CDR2 SQIVND (reference sequence). Trimming removed 7 bases at V and 3 bases at J, with 25 bases between. The CDR3 has 17 residues. The CDR3 sequence is CASTRGIRGGGGYEQYF. The CDR3 nucleotides read TGTGCCAGTACAAGGGGAATCAGGGGAGGTGGCGGCTACGAGCAGTACTTC. The variable domain in full, completed from reference TRBV19 and TRBJ2-7, reads DGGITQSPKYLFRKEGQNVTLSCEQNLNHDAMYWYRQDPGQGLRLIYYSQIVNDFQKGDIAEGYSVSREKKESFPLTVTSAQKNPTAFYLCASTRGIRGGGGYEQYFGPGTRLTVT.

This clone occurred once. The rearrangement uses TRBV5-4 and TRBJ2-1; D unresolved. V gave up 7 bases and J gave up 3 bases, with 11 bases separating them. The CDR3 spans 13 residues. Germline CDR1 and CDR2: SGHNT and YYREEE (reference sequence). CDR3 coding DNA: TGTGCCAGCTCCCGGGCAGACTACAATGAGCAGTTCTTC. This encodes CASSRADYNEQFF.

The chain is built from TRBV19 and TRBJ1-3; TRBD1 matches at 7 bases. After removal of 1 base from V and 0 bases from J, the junction contained 3 bases not matched to a gene. In germline, CDR1 is LNHDA, CDR2 SQIVND (reference sequence). The CDR3 spans 16 residues. The DNA of the CDR3 is TGTGCCAGTAGTATAGTCCGGACAGGCTCTGGAAACACCATATATTTT. It encodes CASSIVRTGSGNTIYF.

The rearrangement links TRBV9 to TRBJ2-1; TRBD1 might be the D (7 bases). This CDR3 is 16 amino acids long. V shed 3 bases and J shed 2 bases, with 15 bases lying between them. Germline assignment: CDR1 SGDLS and CDR2 YYNGEE. CDR3 in amino acids: CASSGSSGGPYNEQFF. The CDR3 region has the DNA TGTGCCAGCAGCGGGAGCTCAGGGGGGCCCTACAATGAGCAGTTCTTC.

The chain links TRBV5-4 to TRBJ2-1; D not resolved. V was trimmed by 1 base and J by 9 bases, leaving 11 bases between them. The CDR3 spans 13 residues. Germline loops: CDR1 SGHNT, CDR2 YYREEE (reference sequence). CDR3 region: CASSLYIAGEQFF. The CDR3 nucleotides read TGTGCCAGCAGCTTGTATATAGCCGGTGAGCAGTTCTTC.

This clone turned up a few times. This chain uses TRBV5-6 with TRBJ2-3; possibly TRBD2 for D (6 bases). The V end was cut by 2 bases, the J end by 4 bases, with 14 bases between. The CDR3 is 15 amino acids. Germline V gene data show CDR1 as SGHDT and CDR2 as YYEEEE. The CDR3 protein is CASSFSGLEADTQYF. The CDR3 nucleotides read TGTGCCAGCAGCTTTAGCGGACTGGAGGCAGATACGCAGTATTTT.

This chain uses TRBV19 with TRBJ1-2, with TRBD1 as a possible D gene (6 bases). Trimming took 7 bases from V and 4 from J, leaving 16 bases between them. Germline CDR1 and CDR2: LNHDA and SQIVND (reference sequence). CDR3 length equals 14 residues. This chain's CDR3 is CASTPGQNTYGYTF. The CDR3 nucleotides are TGTGCCAGTACCCCTGGACAGAATACCTATGGCTACACCTTC.

J is TRBJ1-2 and V is TRBV25-1; 10 nucleotides agree with TRBD1. The CDR3 covers 13 residues. Germline V gives CDR1 MGHDK, CDR2 SYGVNS. J gave up 7 bases and V 4 bases, and 3 bases lay outside the gene matches. CDR3 residues: CASSGQGAVGYTF. The CDR3 DNA sequence: TGTGCCAGCAGTGGACAGGGGGCTGTTGGCTACACCTTC.

This chain links TRBV7-3 with TRBJ2-3; D may match TRBD1 or TRBD2 (5 bases each). The V gene's germline CDR1 is SGHTA and CDR2 FQGTGA. Between the trimmed V and J ends, which lost 3 bases and 2 bases, there was a span of 9 bases. The CDR3 spans 14 residues. The CDR3: CASSLGRATDTQYF. As DNA, the CDR3 is TGTGCCAGCAGCTTGGGGCGGGCCACAGATACGCAGTATTTT.

The rearrangement uses TRBV6-5 and TRBJ2-3, with D tentatively TRBD2 (5 bases). This CDR3 spans 14 amino acids. The germline CDR1 and CDR2 sequences are MNHEY and SVGAGI. Trimming left V 6 bases short and J 2 bases short, with 12 bases between. CDR3 DNA: TGTGCCAGCAGCCGACTAAGCGACACAGATACGCAGTATTTT. This encodes CASSRLSDTDTQYF.

The chain carries TRBV5-1 and TRBJ1-2; D call uncertain. The CDR3 runs 15 residues. The germline V and J ends were trimmed by 2 bases and 7 bases, with 18 bases remaining between them. CDR1 and CDR2 from the germline V gene are SGHRS and YFSETQ. CDR3 bases: TGCGCCAGCAGCTTTTCCGGTGGAGGCATGGGTGGCTACACCTTC. This gives the protein CASSFSGGGMGGYTF.